What follows describes a single T cell receptor (beta chain). Its antigen is unidentified. The germline V gene has CDR1 LNHDA and CDR2 SQIVND (reference sequence). The CDR3 length is 14 residues. The germline V and J ends were trimmed by 5 bases and 2 bases, with 12 bases remaining between them. TCRdb's table, derived via immunoSEQ multiplex PCR, lists solely in-frame clones and lacks some. The sample holds under 150,000 clones, over 90% seen once. These data belong to a study of T cell responses to AZD1222 COVID-19 vaccine. Study at large: Second-dose intervals of approximately 4 or approximately 12 weeks were pooled. Study-level results: Elevations in Spike-specific TCR breadth and depth followed administration of two AZD1222 doses. The study reported that nearly half of spike-specific TCRs target unmutated variant regions.

The sample here was peripheral blood, taken on day 0 of AZD1222 vaccination. This receptor was identified in an adult in good health. The chain has TRBV19 and TRBJ1-2, with no clear D. CDR3 nucleotide sequence: TGTGCCAGTAGTCATGTGAAAGAGAACTATGGCTACACCTTC. It specifies CASSHVKENYGYTF.